This T cell receptor (beta chain) was sequenced for a study of T cell changes during pregnancy in multiple sclerosis (dated by TCRdb to about 2019). The study in broad terms: The study examined how the T cell repertoire changed over the course of pregnancy in women with multiple sclerosis.

V and J are trimmed by 8 bases and 5 bases, and the gene matches miss 14 bases of the junction. Counted from cysteine to phenylalanine, this CDR3 has 15 amino acids. CDR3 DNA is the only sequence kept; it has 45 bases, read in frame from the first base. The germline V gene (reference sequence) specifies MNHNY as CDR1 and SVGAGI as CDR2. Library generation was performed with the immunoSEQ multiplex PCR assay. The clones in this table, taken by TCRdb from immuneACCESS, are in-frame only. Not every clone is retained; where verified, under half of the shortfall comes from an unresolved V gene, and the cause of the rest is unknown. For this sample there are about 43,000 clones; roughly 93% appear just once. In total, the top ten clones hold about 1.5% of the sample. On this clone itself: Its target antigen remains unknown. Per-base quality was not reported, and no clone a single base away is much larger than it.

The chain links TRBV6-6 with TRBJ2-5; TRBD1 aligns with 7 central bases. What was sequenced was PBMCs (not recorded whether the cells were cultured). The sequence came from a female donor with multiple sclerosis, enrolled in a pregnancy study. The CDR3 has the sequence CASQPTGVGSETQYF. The nucleotide sequence is TGTGCCAGCCAACCCACAGGGGTCGGCTCGGAGACCCAGTACTTC.